The clone carrying this TCR beta chain is a singleton in its sample. Its target is unknown. This specimen belongs to a study of long-term antiretroviral therapy in people with HIV. Overall study: The earliest samples predate the 2015 immediate-ART recommendation by about a decade. Overall study results and limits: In samples taken after ART, diversity increased but remained below transplant donor control levels. HIV repertoires showed narrower CDR3 length ranges than controls.

With survey level as its setting, the immunoSEQ assay was v3.0. Measured with immunoSEQ multiplex PCR; TCRdb has only the in-frame clones, and not every one. This table has fewer than 25,000 clones, around 86% appearing once. Germline V CDR1 and CDR2: SGHRS, YFSETQ. This CDR3 has 15 residues. Trimming removed 1 base from V and 1 base from J; junction bases left unmatched: 3. The clonotype was recovered from a man in his fifties with HIV. This chain joins TRBV5-1 and TRBJ2-3, with 7 nucleotides matching TRBD2. Sample: unsorted PBMCs, taken 1.2 years after starting antiretroviral therapy. The CDR3 reads CASSLTLAGTDTQYF. CDR3 coding DNA: TGCGCCAGCAGCTTGACCCTAGCGGGCACAGATACGCAGTATTTT.